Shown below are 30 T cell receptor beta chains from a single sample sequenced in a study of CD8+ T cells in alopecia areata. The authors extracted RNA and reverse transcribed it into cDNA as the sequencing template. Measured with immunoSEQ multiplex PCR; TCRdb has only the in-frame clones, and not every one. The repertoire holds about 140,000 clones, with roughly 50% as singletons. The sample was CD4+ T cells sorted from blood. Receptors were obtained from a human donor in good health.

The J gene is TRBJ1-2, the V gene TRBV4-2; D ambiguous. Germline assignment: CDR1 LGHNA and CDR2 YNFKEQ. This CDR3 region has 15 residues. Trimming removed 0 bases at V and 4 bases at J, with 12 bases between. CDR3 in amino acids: CASSQDQLGFYGYTF. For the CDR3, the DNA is TGTGCCAGCAGCCAAGATCAGTTAGGATTCTATGGCTACACCTTC.

This CDR3 reads CASSLWRGLLTDTQYF. CDR3 sequence (DNA): TGTGCCAGCAGCCTGTGGCGGGGGTTACTCACAGATACGCAGTATTTT. The chain has TRBV11-2 and TRBJ2-3; the match to TRBD2 covers 7 bases. The length of the CDR3 is 16 residues. Germline CDR1 and CDR2: SGHAT and FQNNGV. V trimming: 5 bases; J trimming: 2 bases; junction bases outside the gene matches: 10.

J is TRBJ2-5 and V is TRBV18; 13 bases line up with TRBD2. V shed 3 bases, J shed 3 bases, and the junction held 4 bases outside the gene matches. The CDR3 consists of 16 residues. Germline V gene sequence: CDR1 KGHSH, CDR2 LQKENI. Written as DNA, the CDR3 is TGTGCCAGCTCACCGAACGGACTAGCGGGAGAAGAGACCCAGTACTTC. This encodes CASSPNGLAGEETQYF.

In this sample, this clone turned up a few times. CDR3 DNA sequence: TGCAGCCTATGGGACGGACAGAACTATGGCTACACCTTC. This codes for CSLWDGQNYGYTF. This chain uses TRBV29-1 with TRBJ1-2; D may be TRBD1 (6 bases). This CDR3 has 13 residues. The V end was cut by 8 bases, the J end by 2 bases, with 15 bases between. The germline gives CDR1 SQVTM, CDR2 ANQGSEA.

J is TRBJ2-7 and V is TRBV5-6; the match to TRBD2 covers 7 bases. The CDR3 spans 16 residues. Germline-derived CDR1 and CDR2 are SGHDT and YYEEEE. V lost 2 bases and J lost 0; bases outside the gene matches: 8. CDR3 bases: TGTGCCAGCAGCTTAGTGAGCGGGGCGTACTCCTACGAGCAGTACTTC. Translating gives CASSLVSGAYSYEQYF.

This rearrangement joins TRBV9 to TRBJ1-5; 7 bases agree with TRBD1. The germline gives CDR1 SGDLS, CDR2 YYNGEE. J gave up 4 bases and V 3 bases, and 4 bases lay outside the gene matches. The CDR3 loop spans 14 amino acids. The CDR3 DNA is TGTGCCAGCAGCGGTGACAGGGTGAATCAGCCCCAGCATTTT. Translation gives CASSGDRVNQPQHF.

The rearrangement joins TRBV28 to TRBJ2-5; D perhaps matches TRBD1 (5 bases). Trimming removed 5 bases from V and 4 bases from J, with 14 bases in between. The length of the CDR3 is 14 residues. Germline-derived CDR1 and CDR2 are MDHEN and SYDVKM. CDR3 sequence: CASSPPDRLETQYF. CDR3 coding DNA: TGTGCCAGCAGTCCCCCAGACAGACTAGAGACCCAGTACTTC.

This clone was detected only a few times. The chain's CDR3 is CASANQQTGNEQFF. In DNA, the CDR3 is TGCGCCAGCGCGAACCAACAGACCGGCAATGAGCAGTTCTTC. The chain employs TRBV5-1 and TRBJ2-1; no clear D. CDR3 length equals 14 residues. In germline, CDR1 is SGHRS, CDR2 YFSETQ. V was pared by 7 bases and J by 6 bases, with 17 bases between. Combining the CDR3 with reference TRBV5-1 and TRBJ2-1 gives the whole variable domain KAGVTQTPRYLIKTRGQQVTLSCSPISGHRSVSWYQQTPGQGLQFLFEYFSETQRNKGNFPGRFSGRQFSNSRSEMNVSTLELGDSALYLCASANQQTGNEQFFGPGTRLTVL.

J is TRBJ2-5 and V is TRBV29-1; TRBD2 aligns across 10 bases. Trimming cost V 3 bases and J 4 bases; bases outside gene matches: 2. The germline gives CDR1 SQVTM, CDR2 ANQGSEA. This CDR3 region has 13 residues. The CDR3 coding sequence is TGCAGCGTTGATCCTAGCGGGAGAGAGACCCAGTACTTC. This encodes CSVDPSGRETQYF.

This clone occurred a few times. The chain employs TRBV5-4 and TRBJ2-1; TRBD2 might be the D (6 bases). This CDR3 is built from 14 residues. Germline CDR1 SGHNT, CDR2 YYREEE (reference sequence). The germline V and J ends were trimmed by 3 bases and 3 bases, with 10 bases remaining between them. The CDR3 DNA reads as TGTGCCAGCAGCTCCGGGGGTGACTACAATGAGCAGTTCTTC. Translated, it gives CASSSGGDYNEQFF.

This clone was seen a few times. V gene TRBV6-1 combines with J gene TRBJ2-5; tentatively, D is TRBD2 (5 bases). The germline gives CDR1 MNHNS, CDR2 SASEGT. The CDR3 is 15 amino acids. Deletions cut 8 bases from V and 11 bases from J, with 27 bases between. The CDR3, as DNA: TGTGCCAGCTCTTCACCGGCAGGTACGGACTTCAAGCAGTACTTC. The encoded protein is CASSSPAGTDFKQYF.

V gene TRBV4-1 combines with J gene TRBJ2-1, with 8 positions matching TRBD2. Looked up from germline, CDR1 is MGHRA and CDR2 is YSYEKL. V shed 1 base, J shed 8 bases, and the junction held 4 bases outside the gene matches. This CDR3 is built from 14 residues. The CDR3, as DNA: TGCGCCAGCAGCCAAGTTCTAGCGGGTTATGAGCAGTTCTTC. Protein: CASSQVLAGYEQFF.

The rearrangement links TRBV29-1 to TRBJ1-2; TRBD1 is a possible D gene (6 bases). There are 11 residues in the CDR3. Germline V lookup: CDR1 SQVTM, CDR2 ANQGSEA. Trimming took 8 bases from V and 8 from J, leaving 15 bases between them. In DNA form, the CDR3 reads TGCAGCCGTCGGGGGCCTGACGGCTACACCTTC. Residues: CSRRGPDGYTF.

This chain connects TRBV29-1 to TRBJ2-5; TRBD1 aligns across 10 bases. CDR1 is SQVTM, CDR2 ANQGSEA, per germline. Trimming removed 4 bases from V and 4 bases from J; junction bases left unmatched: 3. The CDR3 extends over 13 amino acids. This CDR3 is CSVGRTGGETQYF. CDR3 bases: TGCAGCGTTGGGCGGACAGGGGGAGAGACCCAGTACTTC.

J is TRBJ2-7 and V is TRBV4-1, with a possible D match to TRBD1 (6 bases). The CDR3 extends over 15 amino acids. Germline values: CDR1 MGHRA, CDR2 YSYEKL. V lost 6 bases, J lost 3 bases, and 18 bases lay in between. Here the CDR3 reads CASRLYDRKDYEQYF. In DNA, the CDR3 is TGCGCCAGCAGACTGTACGACAGGAAGGACTACGAGCAGTACTTC.

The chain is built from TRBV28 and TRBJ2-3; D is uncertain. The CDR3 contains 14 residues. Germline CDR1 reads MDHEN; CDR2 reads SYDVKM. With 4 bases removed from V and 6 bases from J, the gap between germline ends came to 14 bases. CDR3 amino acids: CASSSPRPPDTQYF. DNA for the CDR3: TGTGCCAGCAGTTCACCTAGACCCCCGGATACGCAGTATTTT.

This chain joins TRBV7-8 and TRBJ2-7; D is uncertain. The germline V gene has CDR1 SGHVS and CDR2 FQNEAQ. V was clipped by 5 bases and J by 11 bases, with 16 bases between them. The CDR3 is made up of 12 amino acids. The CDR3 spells CASSPRTGLEYF. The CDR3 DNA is TGTGCCAGCAGCCCGAGGACCGGGCTCGAGTACTTC.

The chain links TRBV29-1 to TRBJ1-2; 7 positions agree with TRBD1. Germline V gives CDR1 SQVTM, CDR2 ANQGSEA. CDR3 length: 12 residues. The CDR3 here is CLRTGATYGYTF. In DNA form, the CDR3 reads TGCCTGAGAACAGGGGCAACCTATGGCTACACCTTC.

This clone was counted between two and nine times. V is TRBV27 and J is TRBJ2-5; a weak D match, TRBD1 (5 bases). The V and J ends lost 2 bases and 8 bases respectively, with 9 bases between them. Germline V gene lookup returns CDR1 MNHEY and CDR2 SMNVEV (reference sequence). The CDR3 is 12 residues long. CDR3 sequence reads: CASSLRGGTQYF. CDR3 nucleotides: TGTGCCAGCAGTTTAAGGGGCGGCACCCAGTACTTC.

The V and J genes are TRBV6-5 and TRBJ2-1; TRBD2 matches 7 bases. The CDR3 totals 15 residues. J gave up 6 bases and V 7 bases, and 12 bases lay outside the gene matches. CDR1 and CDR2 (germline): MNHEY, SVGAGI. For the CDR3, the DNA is TGTGCCAGCACCTCGTGGGAGGGGAGCCGCAATGAGCAGTTCTTC. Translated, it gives CASTSWEGSRNEQFF.

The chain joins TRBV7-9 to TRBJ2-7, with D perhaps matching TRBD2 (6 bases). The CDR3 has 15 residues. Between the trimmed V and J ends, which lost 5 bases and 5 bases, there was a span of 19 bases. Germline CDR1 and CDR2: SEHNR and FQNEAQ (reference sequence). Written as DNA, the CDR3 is TGTGCCAGCAGCCCCCCACCGGGACTGAGGGACGAGCAGTACTTC. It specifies CASSPPPGLRDEQYF.

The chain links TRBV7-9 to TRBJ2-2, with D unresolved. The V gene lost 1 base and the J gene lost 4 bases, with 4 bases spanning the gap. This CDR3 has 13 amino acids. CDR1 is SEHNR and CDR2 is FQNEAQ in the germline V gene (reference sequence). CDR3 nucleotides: TGTGCCAGCAGCTTAGTTCTCACCGGGGAGCTGTTTTTT. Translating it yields CASSLVLTGELFF.

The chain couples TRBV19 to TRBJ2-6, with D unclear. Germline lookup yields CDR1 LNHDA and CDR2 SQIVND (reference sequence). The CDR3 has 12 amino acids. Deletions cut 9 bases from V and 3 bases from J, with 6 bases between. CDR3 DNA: TGTGCCAGCTCCAGTGGGGCCAACGTCCTGACTTTC. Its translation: CASSSGANVLTF.

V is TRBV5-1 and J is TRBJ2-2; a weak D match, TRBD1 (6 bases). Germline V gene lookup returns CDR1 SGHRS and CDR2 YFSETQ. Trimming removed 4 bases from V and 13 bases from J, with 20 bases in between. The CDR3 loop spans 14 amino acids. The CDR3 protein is CASSQAGQNRALFF. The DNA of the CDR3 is TGCGCCAGCAGCCAGGCCGGACAGAACCGGGCGCTGTTTTTT.

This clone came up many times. CDR3 coding DNA: TGTGCCATCAGTGCGGGTGGGACTAGCGGAAAAGAGACCCAGTACTTC. Translation gives CAISAGGTSGKETQYF. The rearrangement uses TRBV10-3 and TRBJ2-5; 11 bases agree with TRBD2. The ends lost 4 bases at V and 3 bases at J; junction bases unmatched: 7. The germline V gene encodes CDR1 ENHRY and CDR2 SYGVKD. CDR3 length equals 16 residues.

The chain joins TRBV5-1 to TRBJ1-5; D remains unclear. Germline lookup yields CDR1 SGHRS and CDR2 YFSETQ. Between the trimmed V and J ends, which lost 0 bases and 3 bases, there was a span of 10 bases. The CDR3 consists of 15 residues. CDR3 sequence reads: CASSLGDNANQPQHF. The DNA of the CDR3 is TGCGCCAGCAGCTTGGGCGACAATGCCAATCAGCCCCAGCATTTT. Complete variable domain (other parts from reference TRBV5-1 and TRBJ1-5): KAGVTQTPRYLIKTRGQQVTLSCSPISGHRSVSWYQQTPGQGLQFLFEYFSETQRNKGNFPGRFSGRQFSNSRSEMNVSTLELGDSALYLCASSLGDNANQPQHFGDGTRLSIL.

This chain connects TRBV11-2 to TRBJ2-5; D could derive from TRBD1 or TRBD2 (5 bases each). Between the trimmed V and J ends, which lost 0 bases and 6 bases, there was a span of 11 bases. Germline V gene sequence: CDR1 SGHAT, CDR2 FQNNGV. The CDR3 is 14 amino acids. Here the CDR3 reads CASSLDPGRKTQYF. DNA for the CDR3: TGTGCCAGCAGCTTAGATCCGGGGCGAAAGACCCAGTACTTC.

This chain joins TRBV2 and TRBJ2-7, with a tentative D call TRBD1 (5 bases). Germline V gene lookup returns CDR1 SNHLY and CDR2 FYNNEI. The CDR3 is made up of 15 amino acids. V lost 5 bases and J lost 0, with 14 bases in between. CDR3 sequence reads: CASSFDSHLSYEQYF. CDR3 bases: TGTGCCAGCAGTTTCGACAGCCACCTCTCCTACGAGCAGTACTTC.

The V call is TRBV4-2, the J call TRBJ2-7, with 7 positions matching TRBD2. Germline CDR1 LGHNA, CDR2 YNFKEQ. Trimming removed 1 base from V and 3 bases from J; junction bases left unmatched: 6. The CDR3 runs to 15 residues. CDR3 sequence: CASSQGQSGVYEQYF. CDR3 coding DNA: TGTGCCAGCAGCCAAGGGCAAAGCGGGGTCTACGAGCAGTACTTC.

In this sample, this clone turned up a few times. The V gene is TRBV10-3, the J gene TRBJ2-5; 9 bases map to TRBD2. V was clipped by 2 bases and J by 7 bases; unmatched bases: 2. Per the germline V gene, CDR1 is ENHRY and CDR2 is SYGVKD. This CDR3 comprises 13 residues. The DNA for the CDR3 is TGTGCCATCAGTGAGGGTAGCGGGAGGACCCAGTACTTC. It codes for CAISEGSGRTQYF.